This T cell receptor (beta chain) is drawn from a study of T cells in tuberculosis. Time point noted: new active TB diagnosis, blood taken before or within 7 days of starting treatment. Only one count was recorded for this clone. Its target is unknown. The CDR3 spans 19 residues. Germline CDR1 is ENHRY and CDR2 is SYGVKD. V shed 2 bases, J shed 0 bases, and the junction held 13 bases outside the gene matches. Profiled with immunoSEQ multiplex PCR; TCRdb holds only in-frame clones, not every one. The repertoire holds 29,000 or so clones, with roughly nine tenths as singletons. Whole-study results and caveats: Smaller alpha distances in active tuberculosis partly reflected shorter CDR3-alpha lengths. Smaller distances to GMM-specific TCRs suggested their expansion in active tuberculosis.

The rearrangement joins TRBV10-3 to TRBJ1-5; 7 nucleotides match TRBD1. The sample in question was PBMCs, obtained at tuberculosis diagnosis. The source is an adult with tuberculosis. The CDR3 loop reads CAISEHTTGLGGSNQPQHF. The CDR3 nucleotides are TGTGCCATCAGTGAGCATACGACAGGGTTAGGGGGTAGCAATCAGCCCCAGCATTTT.